This T cell receptor beta chain came from a study of T cells in Graves' hyperthyroidism and ophthalmopathy. Overall study results and limits: The model anticipated ophthalmopathy a median around six months pre-onset. Classification by a 13 V-J model distinguished ophthalmopathy from stable hyperthyroidism.

The source material, RNA transcripts, was used to amplify TCR beta CDR3 regions. First-round RT-PCR targeting the TCR CDR3 was performed with the HTBI primer set. A single record per CDR3 protein comes from TCRdb applying MiXCR to the multiplex PCR reads. Of 730,000 or so distinct CDR3 sequences in the sample, around 19% were seen once. The CDR3 sequence is 14 residues long. V was clipped by 0 bases and J by 5 bases; unmatched bases: 3. Looked up from germline, CDR1 is SGHRS and CDR2 is YFSETQ. Regarding this clonotype: Its specificity is unknown.

Diagnoses were established using clinical symptoms, serum thyroxine and TRAb, thyroid ultrasound and orbital computed tomography. Sequencing was done on a sample of blood. The receptor's source is a woman in her 50s with Graves' hyperthyroidism that later progressed to Graves' ophthalmopathy. This sequence joins TRBV5-1 and TRBJ2-5, with TRBD1 matching over 8 bases. The CDR3 DNA follows: TGCGCCAGCAGCTTGGGCAGGGGGCTCGAGACCCAGTACTTC. Amino acid sequence: CASSLGRGLETQYF.